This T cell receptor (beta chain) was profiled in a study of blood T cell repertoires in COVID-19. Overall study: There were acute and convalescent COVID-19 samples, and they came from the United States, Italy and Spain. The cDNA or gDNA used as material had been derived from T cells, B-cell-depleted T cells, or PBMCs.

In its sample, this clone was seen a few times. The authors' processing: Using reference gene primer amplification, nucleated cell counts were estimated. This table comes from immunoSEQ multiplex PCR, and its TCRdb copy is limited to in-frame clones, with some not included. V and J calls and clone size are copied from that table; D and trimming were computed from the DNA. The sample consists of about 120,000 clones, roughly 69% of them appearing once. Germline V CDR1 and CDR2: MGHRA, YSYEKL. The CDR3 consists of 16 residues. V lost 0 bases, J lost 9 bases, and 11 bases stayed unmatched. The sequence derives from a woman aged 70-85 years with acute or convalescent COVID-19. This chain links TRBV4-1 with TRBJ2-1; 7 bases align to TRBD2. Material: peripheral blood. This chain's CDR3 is CASSQDRGGSRFEQFF. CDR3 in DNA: TGCGCCAGCAGCCAAGATCGGGGAGGGTCCAGGTTTGAGCAGTTCTTC.